This is a list of T cell receptor beta chains from one sample in a study of identical twins. TCRdb ran MiXCR on the 5' RACE reads and lists one entry per CDR3 protein. This sample has roughly 570,000 distinct CDR3 sequences, with approximately 10% found just once. The same sample was also used in a study of yellow fever vaccine responses in identical twins.

Sequencing input: PBMCs. The source of these receptors is a woman between 18 and 29 years old in good health. The CDR3 runs from the conserved cysteine through the conserved F or W. Each record gives: D gene, V gene, clone size, J gene, CDR3 DNA, CDR3 protein. D genes are given only for firm matches. Some rows have no size entry. The others give once, few or many, or a class for an expanded clone.

D gene: TRBD2
V gene: TRBV7-8
clone size: few
J gene: TRBJ2-1
CDR3 DNA: TGTGCCAGCAGCTTAGTGGCTAGCGGGCATGAGCAGTTCTTC
CDR3 protein: CASSLVASGHEQFF

D gene: NA
V gene: TRBV4-1
clone size: few
J gene: TRBJ1-1
CDR3 DNA: TGCGCCAGCAGCCAAGATCAGGGGTTCAGGACTGAAGCTTTCTTT
CDR3 protein: CASSQDQGFRTEAFF

D gene: NA
V gene: TRBV4-3
clone size: few
J gene: TRBJ1-3
CDR3 DNA: TGCGCCAGCAGCCAAGCATCCGGGCTCCAAAACACCATATATTTT
CDR3 protein: CASSQASGLQNTIYF

D gene: NA
V gene: TRBV18
clone size: NA
J gene: TRBJ1-4
CDR3 DNA: TGTGCCAGCTCACCGACTCAGGCGAATAATGAAAAACTGTTTTTT
CDR3 protein: CASSPTQANNEKLFF

D gene: NA
V gene: TRBV4-2
clone size: many
J gene: TRBJ1-6
CDR3 DNA: TGTGCCAGCAGCCAAGATCGGCGGGGGAGGAATTCACCCCTCCACTTT
CDR3 protein: CASSQDRRGRNSPLHF

D gene: NA
V gene: TRBV19
clone size: NA
J gene: TRBJ2-7
CDR3 DNA: TGTGCCAGTAGTATGGCCCAAATCGACAGGACGTACGAGCAGTACTTC
CDR3 protein: CASSMAQIDRTYEQYF

D gene: NA
V gene: TRBV12-3/TRBV12-4
clone size: NA
J gene: TRBJ2-2
CDR3 DNA: TGTGCCAACACGAGGGGGGTTAGCGGGGAGCTGTTTTTT
CDR3 protein: CANTRGVSGELFF

D gene: NA
V gene: TRBV5-1
clone size: few
J gene: TRBJ2-3
CDR3 DNA: TGCGCCAGCAGCTTGAGTACTGGGAACCGCCCAAGAGGAGATACGCAGTATTTT
CDR3 protein: CASSLSTGNRPRGDTQYF

D gene: NA
V gene: TRBV4-2
clone size: NA
J gene: TRBJ2-5
CDR3 DNA: TGTGCCAGCAGCCAAGGGGGGACTCAAGAGACCCAGTACTTC
CDR3 protein: CASSQGGTQETQYF

D gene: NA
V gene: TRBV28
clone size: many
J gene: TRBJ2-7
CDR3 DNA: TGTGCCAGCAGCACCCTCTACGAGCAGTACTTC
CDR3 protein: CASSTLYEQYF

D gene: TRBD1
V gene: TRBV28
clone size: many
J gene: TRBJ1-2
CDR3 DNA: TGTGCCAGCATAGGGACAGAATGGAACTATGGCTACACCTTC
CDR3 protein: CASIGTEWNYGYTF

D gene: NA
V gene: TRBV29-1
clone size: NA
J gene: TRBJ2-7
CDR3 DNA: TGCAGCGTGTCTCCCCCATCCAACTCCTACGAGCAGTACTTC
CDR3 protein: CSVSPPSNSYEQYF

D gene: TRBD1
V gene: TRBV4-2
clone size: many
J gene: TRBJ1-2
CDR3 DNA: TGTGCCAGCAGCCCCGAGGGGGGGACAGACGATGGCTACACCTTC
CDR3 protein: CASSPEGGTDDGYTF

D gene: NA
V gene: TRBV6-1
clone size: few
J gene: TRBJ2-5
CDR3 DNA: TGTGCCAGCAGGCCAAAAGAGACCCAGTACTTC
CDR3 protein: CASRPKETQYF

D gene: NA
V gene: TRBV5-1
clone size: few
J gene: TRBJ1-1
CDR3 DNA: TGCGCCAGCGGTGGGGGCACGAACACTGAAGCTTTCTTT
CDR3 protein: CASGGGTNTEAFF

D gene: NA
V gene: TRBV2
clone size: many
J gene: TRBJ2-7
CDR3 DNA: TGTGCCAGCAGCCGGGGTCGGATCTCCTACGAGCAGTACTTC
CDR3 protein: CASSRGRISYEQYF

D gene: NA
V gene: TRBV20-1
clone size: few
J gene: TRBJ1-1
CDR3 DNA: TGCAGTGCTATAATTACAGGGCCAGCTTTCTTT
CDR3 protein: CSAIITGPAFF

D gene: NA
V gene: TRBV7-4
clone size: many
J gene: TRBJ1-2
CDR3 DNA: TGTGCCAGCAGCTCCTCGGACAGCCTTGGGGGCTACACCTTC
CDR3 protein: CASSSSDSLGGYTF

D gene: NA
V gene: TRBV5-4
clone size: NA
J gene: TRBJ2-7
CDR3 DNA: TGTGCCAGCAGCTTTGTTTCTGTCAGGGCACACGAGCAGTACTTC
CDR3 protein: CASSFVSVRAHEQYF

D gene: NA
V gene: TRBV5-1
clone size: NA
J gene: TRBJ2-7
CDR3 DNA: TGCGCCAGCAGCTTGGAGGTGTTCGGGACTCAGATCCCCTACGAGCAGTACTTC
CDR3 protein: CASSLEVFGTQIPYEQYF

D gene: NA
V gene: TRBV12-3/TRBV12-4
clone size: many
J gene: TRBJ2-3
CDR3 DNA: TGTGCCAGCAGTTTCCGCGGTGGAGATACGCAGTATTTT
CDR3 protein: CASSFRGGDTQYF

D gene: NA
V gene: TRBV5-1
clone size: many
J gene: TRBJ2-1
CDR3 DNA: TGCGCCAGCAGCCTGATTGGCAATGAGCAGTTCTTC
CDR3 protein: CASSLIGNEQFF

D gene: TRBD2
V gene: TRBV4-1
clone size: many
J gene: TRBJ2-5
CDR3 DNA: TGCGCCAGCAGCCAAGATGGGCTAGCGGGAGCCCAAGAGACCCAGTACTTC
CDR3 protein: CASSQDGLAGAQETQYF

D gene: TRBD2
V gene: TRBV15
clone size: many
J gene: TRBJ2-1
CDR3 DNA: TGTGCCACCAGCGCCGGGACTAGCGGGGGGTACAATGAGCAGTTCTTC
CDR3 protein: CATSAGTSGGYNEQFF

D gene: NA
V gene: TRBV3-1
clone size: many
J gene: TRBJ2-1
CDR3 DNA: TGTGCCAGCAGCCGAGACTACCCTGAGCAGTTCTTC
CDR3 protein: CASSRDYPEQFF

D gene: TRBD2
V gene: TRBV10-3
clone size: few
J gene: TRBJ2-7
CDR3 DNA: TGTGCCATCAGTGAGTCGGGGGGGATAGGCGAGCAGTACTTC
CDR3 protein: CAISESGGIGEQYF

D gene: NA
V gene: TRBV7-9
clone size: few
J gene: TRBJ2-1
CDR3 DNA: TGTGCCAGCAGCCCCTCAATGGGAAATGAGCAGTTCTTC
CDR3 protein: CASSPSMGNEQFF

D gene: TRBD1
V gene: TRBV4-2
clone size: NA
J gene: TRBJ2-1
CDR3 DNA: TGTGCCAGCAGCCAAGATCTAGGGGGCCATGAGCAGTTCTTC
CDR3 protein: CASSQDLGGHEQFF

D gene: NA
V gene: TRBV5-6
clone size: NA
J gene: TRBJ2-7
CDR3 DNA: TGTGCCAGCAGCTTCATGGAATCCGAGCAGTACTTC
CDR3 protein: CASSFMESEQYF

D gene: NA
V gene: TRBV7-8
clone size: few
J gene: TRBJ1-1
CDR3 DNA: TGTGCCAGCTTTGGGATCTGGAACACTGAAGCTTTCTTT
CDR3 protein: CASFGIWNTEAFF

D gene: NA
V gene: TRBV4-2
clone size: many
J gene: TRBJ2-3
CDR3 DNA: TGTGCCAGCAGCCAAGGGCATAGCACAGATACGCAGTATTTT
CDR3 protein: CASSQGHSTDTQYF

D gene: TRBD1
V gene: TRBV20-1
clone size: many
J gene: TRBJ1-2
CDR3 DNA: TGCAGTGCCGGGACAGCCGGTAACTATGGCTACACCTTC
CDR3 protein: CSAGTAGNYGYTF

D gene: NA
V gene: TRBV4-1
clone size: NA
J gene: TRBJ2-7
CDR3 DNA: TGCGCCAGCAGCCAAGAATGGGGAAACGAGCAGTACTTC
CDR3 protein: CASSQEWGNEQYF

D gene: TRBD2
V gene: TRBV9
clone size: NA
J gene: TRBJ2-5
CDR3 DNA: TGTGCCAGCAGCACAGGGACTAGTCATAAGGAGACCCAGTACTTC
CDR3 protein: CASSTGTSHKETQYF

D gene: NA
V gene: TRBV7-9
clone size: NA
J gene: TRBJ2-7
CDR3 DNA: TGTGCCAGCAGCCTAAAGAACTCAGCCGGGGAGCAGTACTTC
CDR3 protein: CASSLKNSAGEQYF

D gene: TRBD1
V gene: TRBV11-2
clone size: NA
J gene: TRBJ2-5
CDR3 DNA: TGTGCCAGCAGCCAGGGGGCGCCGGGGACCCAGTACTTC
CDR3 protein: CASSQGAPGTQYF

D gene: NA
V gene: TRBV7-8
clone size: NA
J gene: TRBJ2-3
CDR3 DNA: TGTGCCAGCAGCTGGACAGCCAGCACAGATACGCAGTATTTT
CDR3 protein: CASSWTASTDTQYF

D gene: NA
V gene: TRBV10-3
clone size: few
J gene: TRBJ1-1
CDR3 DNA: TGTGCCATCAGTGAGCAAGAGCTCAAAGTTCAATTCGCTGAAGCTTTCTTT
CDR3 protein: CAISEQELKVQFAEAFF

D gene: TRBD2
V gene: TRBV6-2/TRBV6-3
clone size: many
J gene: TRBJ2-1
CDR3 DNA: TGTGCCAGCAGTTACAACCTAGCGGGTACGGGATCTAATGAGCAGTTCTTC
CDR3 protein: CASSYNLAGTGSNEQFF

D gene: TRBD1
V gene: TRBV11-2
clone size: few
J gene: TRBJ1-2
CDR3 DNA: TGTGCCAGCAGCCAGAGGACAGGGGAGGCCTATGGCTACACCTTC
CDR3 protein: CASSQRTGEAYGYTF